These 2 T cell receptor beta chains were sequenced from one sample in a study of blood T cell repertoires in COVID-19. Clones were sequenced by immunoSEQ multiplex PCR, and TCRdb holds only the in-frame ones, with some missing. The sample lists hundreds of thousands of clones; 88% were seen once. Sample: PBMCs or T cells enriched from blood (not recorded which). The source is a woman aged 55-70 years who had recovered from COVID-19.

The chain joins TRBV7-2 to TRBJ2-5; the match to TRBD1 covers 8 bases. V shed 0 bases, J shed 5 bases, and the junction held 11 bases outside the gene matches. CDR1 is SGHTA and CDR2 is FQGNSA in the germline V gene. The CDR3 contains 17 residues. This CDR3 reads CASSLAGAGGAGETQYF. DNA of the CDR3: TGTGCCAGCAGCTTAGCGGGGGCAGGGGGCGCCGGGGAGACCCAGTACTTC. Based on the CDR3 plus reference TRBV7-2 and TRBJ2-5, the full variable domain is GAGVSQSPSNKVTEKGKDVELRCDPISGHTALYWYRQSLGQGLEFLIYFQGNSAPDKSGLPSDRFSAERTGGSVSTLTIQRTQQEDSAVYLCASSLAGAGGAGETQYFGPGTRLLVL.

This clone was observed a single time. The chain employs TRBV5-1 and TRBJ1-1, with D maybe TRBD1 (5 bases). The V gene lost 0 bases and the J gene lost 3 bases, with 9 bases spanning the gap. CDR1 and CDR2 from the germline V gene are SGHRS and YFSETQ. The CDR3 sequence is 14 residues long. The CDR3 region has the DNA TGCGCCAGCAGCTTGGCTCAGGGATACACTGAAGCTTTCTTT. The encoded protein is CASSLAQGYTEAFF.